The present T cell receptor beta chain was sequenced within a study of T cell responses to AZD1222 COVID-19 vaccine. Findings and caveats of the study: Spike-specific TCR breadth and depth rose after two AZD1222 doses.

Repertoires were generated with immunoSEQ multiplex PCR, while TCRdb's copy carries only in-frame clones and drops some. The data hold more than 100,000 clones, with about 90% observed a single time. Note on this clone: The target antigen is unknown.

CDR3 length equals 15 residues. Trimming left V 3 bases short and J 5 bases short, with 15 bases between. Germline V lookup: CDR1 LGHDT, CDR2 YNNKEL (reference sequence). This TCR derives from an adult in good health. The material sequenced was peripheral blood, taken on day 0 of AZD1222 vaccination. The V call is TRBV3-1 (or the pseudogene TRBV3-2), the J call TRBJ2-3; possibly TRBD1 for D (6 bases). CDR3 residues: CASSQPGATEDTQYF. The CDR3 DNA is TGTGCCAGCAGCCAGCCAGGGGCCACGGAAGATACGCAGTATTTT.